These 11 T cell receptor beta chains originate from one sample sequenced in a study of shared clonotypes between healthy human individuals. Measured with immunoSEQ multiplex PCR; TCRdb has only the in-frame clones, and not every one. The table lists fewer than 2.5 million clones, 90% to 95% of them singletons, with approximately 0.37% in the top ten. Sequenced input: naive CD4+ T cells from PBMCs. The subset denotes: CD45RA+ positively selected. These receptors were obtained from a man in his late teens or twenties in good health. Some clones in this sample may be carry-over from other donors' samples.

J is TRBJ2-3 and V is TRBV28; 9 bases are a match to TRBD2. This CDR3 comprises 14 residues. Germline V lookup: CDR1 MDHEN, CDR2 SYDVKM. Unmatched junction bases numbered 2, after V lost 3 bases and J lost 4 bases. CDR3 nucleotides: TGTGCCAGCAGTTTGGCGGGGGGGGCAGATACGCAGTATTTT. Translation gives CASSLAGGADTQYF.

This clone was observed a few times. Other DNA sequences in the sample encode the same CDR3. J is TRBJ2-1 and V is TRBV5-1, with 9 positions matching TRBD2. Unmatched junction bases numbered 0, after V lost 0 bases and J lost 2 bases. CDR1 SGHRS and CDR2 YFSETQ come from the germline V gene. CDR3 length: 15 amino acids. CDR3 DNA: TGCGCCAGCAGCTTGGGCGGGAGGGCCTACAATGAGCAGTTCTTC. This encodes CASSLGGRAYNEQFF.

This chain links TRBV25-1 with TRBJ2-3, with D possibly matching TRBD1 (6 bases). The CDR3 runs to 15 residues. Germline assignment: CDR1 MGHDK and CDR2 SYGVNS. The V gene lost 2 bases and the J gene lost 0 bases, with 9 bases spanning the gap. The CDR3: CASSEDRTSTDTQYF. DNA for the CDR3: TGTGCCAGCAGTGAAGACAGGACCAGCACAGATACGCAGTATTTT.

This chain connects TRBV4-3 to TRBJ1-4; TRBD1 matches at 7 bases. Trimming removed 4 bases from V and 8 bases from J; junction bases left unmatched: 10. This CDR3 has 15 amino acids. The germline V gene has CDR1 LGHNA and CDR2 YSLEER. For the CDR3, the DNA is TGCGCCAGCAGCCCTCGACAGGGCGGAGGCGAAAAACTGTTTTTT. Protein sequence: CASSPRQGGGEKLFF.

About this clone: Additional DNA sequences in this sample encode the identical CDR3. The DNA of the CDR3 is TGTGCCAGCAGCTCGGGGAGAGGTTCCTACGAGCAGTACTTC. It codes for CASSSGRGSYEQYF. The J gene is TRBJ2-7, the V gene TRBV7-2; D possibly corresponds to TRBD2 (5 bases). This CDR3 region has 14 residues. Trimming took 4 bases from V and 1 from J, leaving 11 bases between them. Germline assignment: CDR1 SGHTA and CDR2 FQGNSA. The whole variable domain, filled in from reference TRBV7-2 and TRBJ2-7, reads GAGVSQSPSNKVTEKGKDVELRCDPISGHTALYWYRQSLGQGLEFLIYFQGNSAPDKSGLPSDRFSAERTGGSVSTLTIQRTQQEDSAVYLCASSSGRGSYEQYFGPGTRLTVT.

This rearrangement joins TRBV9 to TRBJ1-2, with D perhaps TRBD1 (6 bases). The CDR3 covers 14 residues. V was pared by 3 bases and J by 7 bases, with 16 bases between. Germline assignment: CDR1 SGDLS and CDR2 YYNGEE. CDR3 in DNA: TGTGCCAGCAGCGGGTTGGGACATCAGCGTGGCTACACCTTC. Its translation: CASSGLGHQRGYTF.

The CDR3 bases are TGTGCCAGCTCACCACAGAGGACAGGGGGCAAAAACATTCAGTACTTC. Translating it yields CASSPQRTGGKNIQYF. The chain is built from TRBV18 and TRBJ2-4, with 10 bases lining up with TRBD1. V shed 1 base, J shed 3 bases, and the junction held 3 bases outside the gene matches. The CDR3 totals 16 residues. CDR1 and CDR2 (germline): KGHSH, LQKENI.

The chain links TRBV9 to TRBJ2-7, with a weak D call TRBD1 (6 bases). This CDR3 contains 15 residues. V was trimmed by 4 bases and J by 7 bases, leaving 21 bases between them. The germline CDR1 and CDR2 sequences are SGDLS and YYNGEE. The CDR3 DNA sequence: TGTGCCAGCAGCCCTTTATCCGGGACAACCAGTGAGCAGTACTTC. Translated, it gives CASSPLSGTTSEQYF. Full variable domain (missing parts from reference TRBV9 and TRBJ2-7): DSGVTQTPKHLITATGQRVTLRCSPRSGDLSVYWYQQSLDQGLQFLIQYYNGEERAKGNILERFSAQQFPDLHSELNLSSLELGDSALYFCASSPLSGTTSEQYFGPGTRLTVT.

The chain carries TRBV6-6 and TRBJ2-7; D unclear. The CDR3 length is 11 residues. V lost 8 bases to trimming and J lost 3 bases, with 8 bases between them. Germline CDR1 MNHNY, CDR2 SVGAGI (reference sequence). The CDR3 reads CASVGIYEQYF. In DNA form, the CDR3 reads TGTGCCAGCGTAGGAATCTACGAGCAGTACTTC.

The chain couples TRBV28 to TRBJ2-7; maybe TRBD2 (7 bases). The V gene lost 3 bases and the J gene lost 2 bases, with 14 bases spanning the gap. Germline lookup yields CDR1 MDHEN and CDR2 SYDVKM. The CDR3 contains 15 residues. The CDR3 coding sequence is TGTGCCAGCAGTTTGGGGGGGGCTGAAACCTACGAGCAGTACTTC. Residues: CASSLGGAETYEQYF. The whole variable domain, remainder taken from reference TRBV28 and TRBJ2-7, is DVKVTQSSRYLVKRTGEKVFLECVQDMDHENMFWYRQDPGLGLRLIYFSYDVKMKEKGDIPEGYSVSREKKERFSLILESASTNQTSMYLCASSLGGAETYEQYFGPGTRLTVT.

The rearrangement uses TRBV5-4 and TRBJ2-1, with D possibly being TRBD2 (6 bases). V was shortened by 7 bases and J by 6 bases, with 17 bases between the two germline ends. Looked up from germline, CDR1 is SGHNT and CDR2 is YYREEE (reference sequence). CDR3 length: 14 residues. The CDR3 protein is CASGLGGGTNEQFF. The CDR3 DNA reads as TGTGCCAGCGGCCTGGGGGGTGGGACCAATGAGCAGTTCTTC. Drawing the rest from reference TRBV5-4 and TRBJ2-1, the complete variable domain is ETGVTQSPTHLIKTRGQQVTLRCSSQSGHNTVSWYQQALGQGPQFIFQYYREEENGRGNFPPRFSGLQFPNYSSELNVNALELDDSALYLCASGLGGGTNEQFFGPGTRLTVL.